This TCR beta chain was sequenced for a study of beta chain features in type 1 diabetes. The study's findings and limits: Among patients with Type 1 diabetes, TCRB CDR3s were moderately but significantly shorter in every one of the four CD4+ subsets.

With respect to this clone: The antigen is undetermined.

Expressed TCRB transcripts were sequenced, since all the RNA that had been isolated was reverse transcribed. Generated by immunoSEQ multiplex PCR, the TCRdb table keeps only in-frame clones and is missing some. The sample contains nearly 350,000 clones, 9.3% of which appear only once. This CDR3 region has 15 residues. J gave up 7 bases and V 0 bases, and 7 bases lay outside the gene matches. Germline V lookup: CDR1 ENHRY, CDR2 SYGVKD. Sorted populations were all over 95% pure. The sequenced material came from central memory CD4+ T cells from blood. The TCR sequence derives from a man aged 30 to 45 with type 1 diabetes. The rearrangement joins TRBV10-3 to TRBJ2-5; 8 nucleotides match TRBD2. Written as DNA, the CDR3 is TGTGCCATCAGTGAGTCTAGCGGGGTATTAGGGACCCAGTACTTC. As protein: CAISESSGVLGTQYF.